Listed here is a single TCR beta chain. Trimming removed 2 bases from V and 5 bases from J; junction bases left unmatched: 20. Per germline, CDR1 ENHRY and CDR2 SYGVKD. The CDR3 is 19 amino acids. It was with 60 Vbeta and 13 Jbeta primers that the PCR ran. The table came from immunoSEQ multiplex PCR; TCRdb's copy has only in-frame clones and leaves some out. The sample holds over 110,000 clones; 82% are singletons and the top ten take less than 3%. The sample belongs to a study of cytomegalovirus exposure and HLA in healthy donors. Sequencing was performed on PBMCs. The rearrangement links TRBV10-3 to TRBJ2-5; 7 nucleotides align to TRBD1. This clonotype originated in a male donor in good health and CMV-seronegative. As DNA, the CDR3 is TGTGCCATCAGTGAGGACAGGGAATTGGGGAGCCCTGAGGAGGAGACCCAGTACTTC. Its translation is CAISEDRELGSPEEETQYF.